The next 14 T cell receptor beta chains were all read from a single sample in a study of beta chain features in type 1 diabetes. The study reverse transcribed the entire isolated RNA, so it sequenced expressed TCRB transcripts. The assay was immunoSEQ multiplex PCR, and TCRdb's table has in-frame clones only and misses some. The sample holds 150,000 to 180,000 clones, around 10% seen once. Sequencing input: central memory CD4+ T cells from blood. These receptor sequences come from a man aged 18 to 29 in good health.

This clone was detected only a few times. J is TRBJ1-2 and V is TRBV27, with 9 bases lining up with TRBD1. The CDR3 sequence is 15 residues long. Germline V gives CDR1 MNHEY, CDR2 SMNVEV (reference sequence). Losses at the gene ends were 7 bases for V and 4 bases for J; bases not matched to a gene: 10. Here the CDR3 DNA reads TGTGCCAGCACCTCTAGGACAGGGGTTGGCTATGGCTACACCTTC. This translates into CASTSRTGVGYGYTF.

The chain has TRBV9 and TRBJ1-3; unclear D gene. This CDR3 has 12 amino acids. The germline gives CDR1 SGDLS, CDR2 YYNGEE. V lost 3 bases and J lost 1, with 2 bases in between. This CDR3 reads CASSESGNTIYF. The CDR3 nucleotides read TGTGCCAGCAGCGAGTCTGGAAACACCATATATTTT.

This clone was observed many times. This chain joins TRBV4-1 and TRBJ2-1, with 10 positions matching TRBD2. Germline V lookup: CDR1 MGHRA, CDR2 YSYEKL. J lost 6 bases, V lost 7 bases, and 3 bases had no gene match. The CDR3 has 13 amino acids. In DNA, the CDR3 is TGCGCCAGCACTCTAGCGGGAGTCAATGAGCAGTTCTTC. As protein: CASTLAGVNEQFF.

The chain couples TRBV10-3 to TRBJ2-3; TRBD1 agrees at 9 bases. Germline lookup yields CDR1 ENHRY and CDR2 SYGVKD. The CDR3 length is 14 residues. V was clipped by 11 bases and J by 5 bases; unmatched bases: 11. The CDR3: CAFSQGAGRDTQYF. DNA for the CDR3: TGTGCCTTTTCACAGGGGGCTGGTAGAGATACGCAGTATTTT.

There are a few counts of this clone. J is TRBJ2-3 and V is TRBV5-1, with unresolved D. CDR1 is SGHRS, CDR2 YFSETQ, per germline. CDR3 length equals 13 residues. The germline V and J ends were trimmed by 3 bases and 2 bases, with 7 bases remaining between them. The CDR3 DNA reads TGCGCCAGCAGCTCCGGGTTCACAGATACGCAGTATTTT. It specifies CASSSGFTDTQYF.

This clone has a count of ten or more. The CDR3 region is CATSLGADYGYTF. DNA for the CDR3: TGTGCCACCAGCTTAGGGGCAGACTATGGCTACACCTTC. The V call is TRBV15, the J call TRBJ1-2, with a tentative D call TRBD1 (5 bases). The germline V and J ends were trimmed by 5 bases and 3 bases, with 10 bases remaining between them. The CDR3 loop spans 13 amino acids. CDR1 and CDR2 (germline): LNHNV, YYDKDF (reference sequence).

Only a few counts were recorded for this clone. The V and J genes are TRBV5-4 and TRBJ2-7; D is tentatively TRBD1 or TRBD2 (6 bases each). V was shortened by 4 bases and J by 4 bases, with 15 bases between the two germline ends. Germline-derived CDR1 and CDR2 are SGHNT and YYREEE (reference sequence). The CDR3 loop spans 14 amino acids. CDR3: CASSNGRGQYEQYF. CDR3 nucleotide sequence: TGTGCCAGCAGCAACGGTCGGGGGCAATACGAGCAGTACTTC.

This clone was seen ten or more times. This sequence joins TRBV7-9 and TRBJ1-1; D remains unclear. The CDR3 is made up of 14 amino acids. The ends were cut back, 3 bases at V and 0 bases at J, with 8 bases in the middle. Germline V gene lookup returns CDR1 SEHNR and CDR2 FQNEAQ (reference sequence). DNA of the CDR3: TGTGCCAGCAGCTTCCGGGCCTTGAACACTGAAGCTTTCTTT. Translation gives CASSFRALNTEAFF.

The CDR3 sequence is CASSSGISRSYEQYF. The CDR3 coding sequence is TGCGCCAGCAGCTCCGGGATTAGCCGCTCCTACGAGCAGTACTTC. The gene calls are TRBV5-1 and TRBJ2-5; a possible D gene is TRBD2 (5 bases). The end of the DNA fits TRBJ2-7 better, so the J call may be wrong. Germline CDR1 is SGHRS and CDR2 is YFSETQ. CDR3 length: 15 amino acids.

This clone was seen a few times. The chain combines TRBV15 with TRBJ2-3; weak D call: TRBD2 (6 bases). The CDR3 is 15 amino acids. In germline, CDR1 is LNHNV, CDR2 YYDKDF (reference sequence). The germline V and J ends were trimmed by 4 bases and 1 base, with 12 bases remaining between them. CDR3 in amino acids: CATSKPSAGTDTQYF. Written as DNA, the CDR3 is TGTGCCACCAGCAAACCTAGCGCCGGCACAGATACGCAGTATTTT.

Here the CDR3 DNA reads TGTGCCAGCAGCTCCGGGGGGATGAACACCGGGGAGCTGTTTTTT. It yields the protein CASSSGGMNTGELFF. The chain links TRBV5-4 to TRBJ2-2; 7 positions agree with TRBD2. In germline, CDR1 is SGHNT, CDR2 YYREEE (reference sequence). The CDR3 extends over 15 amino acids. Trimming removed 3 bases from V and 1 base from J; junction bases left unmatched: 3.

The chain has TRBV18 and TRBJ2-5, with 7 bases matching TRBD2. Germline V gene lookup returns CDR1 KGHSH and CDR2 LQKENI. J gave up 8 bases and V 4 bases, and 19 bases lay outside the gene matches. The CDR3 has 17 residues. CDR3 loop: CASSLGGSSSGGGTQYF. CDR3 DNA: TGTGCCAGCTCACTGGGCGGCTCTTCTAGCGGTGGAGGTACCCAGTACTTC.

This clone was seen a handful of times. J is TRBJ2-7 and V is TRBV20-1; D not resolved. Germline V gene lookup returns CDR1 DFQATT and CDR2 SNEGSKA (reference sequence). The CDR3 length is 11 residues. V lost 2 bases to trimming and J lost 4 bases, with 6 bases between them. CDR3 sequence reads: CSARSLYEQYF. CDR3 bases: TGCAGTGCTAGATCTCTTTACGAGCAGTACTTC.

The gene calls are TRBV29-1 and TRBJ2-3; D may be TRBD1 (5 bases). CDR3 length: 13 residues. The V end lost 0 bases, the J end lost 4 bases, and 8 bases lay between the germline ends. In germline, CDR1 is SQVTM, CDR2 ANQGSEA. The CDR3 DNA is TGCAGCGTTGAAGAGACAGCAGCAGATACGCAGTATTTT. Translating gives CSVEETAADTQYF.